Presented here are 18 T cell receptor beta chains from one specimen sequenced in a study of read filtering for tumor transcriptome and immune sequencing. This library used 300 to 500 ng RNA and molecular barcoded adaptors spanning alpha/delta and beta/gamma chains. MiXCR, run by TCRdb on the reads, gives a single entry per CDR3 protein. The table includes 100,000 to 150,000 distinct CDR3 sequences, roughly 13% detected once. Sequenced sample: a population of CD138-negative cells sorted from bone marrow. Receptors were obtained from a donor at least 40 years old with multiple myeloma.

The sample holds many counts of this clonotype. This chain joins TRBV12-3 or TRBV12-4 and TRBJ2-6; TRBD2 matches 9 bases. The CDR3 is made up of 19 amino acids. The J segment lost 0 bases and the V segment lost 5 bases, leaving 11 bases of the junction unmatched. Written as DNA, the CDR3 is TGTGCCAGCAGTACGCGGGGGGGACGGAAAAGCTCTGGGGCCAACGTCCTGACTTTC. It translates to CASSTRGGRKSSGANVLTF.

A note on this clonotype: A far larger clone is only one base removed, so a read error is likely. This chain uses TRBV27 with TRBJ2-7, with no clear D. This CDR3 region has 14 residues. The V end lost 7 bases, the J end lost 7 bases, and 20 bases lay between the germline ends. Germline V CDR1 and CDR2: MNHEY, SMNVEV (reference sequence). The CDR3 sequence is CASTPSTGYNEQYF. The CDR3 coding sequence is TGTGCCAGCACCCCCTCGACTGGCTACAATGAGCAGTACTTC.

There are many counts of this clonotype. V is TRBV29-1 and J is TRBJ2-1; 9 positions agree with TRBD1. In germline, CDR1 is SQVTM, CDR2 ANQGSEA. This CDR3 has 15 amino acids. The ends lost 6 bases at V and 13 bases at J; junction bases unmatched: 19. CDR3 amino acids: CSVLPGQGISKGQFF. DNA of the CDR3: TGCAGCGTCTTACCGGGACAGGGAATATCCAAGGGACAGTTCTTC.

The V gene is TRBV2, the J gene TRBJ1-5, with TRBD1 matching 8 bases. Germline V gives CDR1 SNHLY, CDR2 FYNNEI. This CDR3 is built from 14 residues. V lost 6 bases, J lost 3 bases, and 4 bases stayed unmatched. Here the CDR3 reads CASRDRVPNQPQHF. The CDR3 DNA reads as TGTGCCAGCAGGGACAGGGTTCCCAATCAGCCCCAGCATTTT.

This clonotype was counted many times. The CDR3 bases are TGTGCCAGCAGTGAAGTAGGAACGGGGAGCACAGATACGCAGTATTTT. Its protein product is CASSEVGTGSTDTQYF. This sequence joins TRBV6-1 and TRBJ2-3, with D maybe TRBD2 (5 bases). The length of the CDR3 is 16 residues. The V gene lost 1 base and the J gene lost 0 bases, with 11 bases spanning the gap. Germline V gene lookup returns CDR1 MNHNS and CDR2 SASEGT.

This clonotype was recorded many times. The CDR3 DNA reads as TGCGCCAGCAGCCAACAGGGGGATAGCAATCAGCCCCAGCATTTT. Encoded protein: CASSQQGDSNQPQHF. V usage is TRBV5-1 and J usage is TRBJ1-5; 8 nucleotides agree with TRBD1. Germline CDR1 and CDR2: SGHRS and YFSETQ. The CDR3 loop spans 15 amino acids. The ends lost 4 bases at V and 0 bases at J; junction bases unmatched: 3.

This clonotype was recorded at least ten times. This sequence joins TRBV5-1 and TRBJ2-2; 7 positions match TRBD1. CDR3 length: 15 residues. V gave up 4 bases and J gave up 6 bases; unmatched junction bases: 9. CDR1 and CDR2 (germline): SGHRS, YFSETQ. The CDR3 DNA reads TGCGCCAGCAGCCCGACAGGGTCAGAGGCCGGGGAGCTGTTTTTT. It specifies CASSPTGSEAGELFF.

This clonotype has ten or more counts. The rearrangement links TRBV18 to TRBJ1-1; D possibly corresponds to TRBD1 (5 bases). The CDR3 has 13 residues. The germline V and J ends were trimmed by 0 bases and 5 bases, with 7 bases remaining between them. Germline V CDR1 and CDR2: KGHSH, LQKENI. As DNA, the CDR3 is TGTGCCAGCTCACCACCGAGGGGAACTGAAGCTTTCTTT. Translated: CASSPPRGTEAFF.

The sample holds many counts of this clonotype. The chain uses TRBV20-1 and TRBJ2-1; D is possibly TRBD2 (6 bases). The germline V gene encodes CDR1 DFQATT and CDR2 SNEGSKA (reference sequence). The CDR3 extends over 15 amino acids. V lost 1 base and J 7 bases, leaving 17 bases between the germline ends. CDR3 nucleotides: TGCAGTGCTAGAGGGGGAGTTGGAGGGATGAATGAGCAGTTCTTC. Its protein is CSARGGVGGMNEQFF.

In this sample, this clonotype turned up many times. CDR3 sequence (DNA): TGTGCCACCAGCAGAGATCCGGAGACTTCATTTTCCCAGCATTTT. Its protein product is CATSRDPETSFSQHF. V and J are TRBV15 and TRBJ1-5; D remains ambiguous. V dropped 0 bases and J dropped 11 bases, with 17 bases sitting between them. CDR3 length: 15 amino acids. CDR1 LNHNV and CDR2 YYDKDF come from the germline V gene (reference sequence).

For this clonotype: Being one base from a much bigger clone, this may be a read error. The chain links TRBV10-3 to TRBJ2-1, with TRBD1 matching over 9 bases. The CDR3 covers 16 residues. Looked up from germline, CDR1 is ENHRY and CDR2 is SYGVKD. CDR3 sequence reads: CAIGERGGTGYNEQFF. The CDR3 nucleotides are TGTGCCATCGGTGAGAGGGGGGGGACAGGGTACAATGAGCAGTTCTTC.

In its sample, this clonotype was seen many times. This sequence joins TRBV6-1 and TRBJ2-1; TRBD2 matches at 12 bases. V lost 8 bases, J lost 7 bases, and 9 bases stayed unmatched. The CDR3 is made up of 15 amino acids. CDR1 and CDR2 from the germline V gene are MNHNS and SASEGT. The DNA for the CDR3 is TGTGCCAGCCGGATAACTAGCGGGAGGTCTAATGAGCAGTTCTTC. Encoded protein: CASRITSGRSNEQFF.

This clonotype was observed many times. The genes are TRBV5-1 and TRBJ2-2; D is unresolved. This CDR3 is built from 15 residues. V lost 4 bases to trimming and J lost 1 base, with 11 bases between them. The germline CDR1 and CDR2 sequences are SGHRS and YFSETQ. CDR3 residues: CASSPGPGNTGELFF. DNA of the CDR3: TGCGCCAGCAGCCCCGGCCCGGGGAACACCGGGGAGCTGTTTTTT.

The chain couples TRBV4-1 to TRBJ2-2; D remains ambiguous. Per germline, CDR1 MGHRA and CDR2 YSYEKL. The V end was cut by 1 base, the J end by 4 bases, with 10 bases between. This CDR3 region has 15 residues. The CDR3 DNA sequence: TGCGCCAGCAGCCAAGCAAAGGGTGCCACCGGGGAGCTGTTTTTT. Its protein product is CASSQAKGATGELFF.

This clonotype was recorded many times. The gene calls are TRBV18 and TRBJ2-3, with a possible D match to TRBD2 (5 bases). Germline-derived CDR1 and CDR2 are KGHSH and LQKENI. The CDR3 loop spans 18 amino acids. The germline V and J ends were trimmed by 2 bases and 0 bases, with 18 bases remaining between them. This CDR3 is CASSPEVGGRTSTDTQYF. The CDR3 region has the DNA TGTGCCAGCTCACCAGAAGTTGGCGGCAGGACTAGCACAGATACGCAGTATTTT.

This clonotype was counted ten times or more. The CDR3 DNA follows: TGTGCCAGCAGCTTAGTGCTATCTAGCACAGATACGCAGTATTTT. Residues: CASSLVLSSTDTQYF. The rearrangement links TRBV7-8 to TRBJ2-3; D uncertain. The CDR3 has 15 amino acids. Deletions cut 1 base from V and 0 bases from J, with 8 bases between. CDR1 and CDR2 from the germline V gene are SGHVS and FQNEAQ.

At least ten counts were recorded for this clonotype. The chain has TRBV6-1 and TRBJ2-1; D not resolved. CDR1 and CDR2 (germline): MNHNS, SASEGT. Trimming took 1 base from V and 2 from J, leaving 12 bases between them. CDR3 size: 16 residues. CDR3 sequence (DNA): TGTGCCAGCAGTGAAGTATCGCCCGCGACCTACAATGAGCAGTTCTTC. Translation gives CASSEVSPATYNEQFF.

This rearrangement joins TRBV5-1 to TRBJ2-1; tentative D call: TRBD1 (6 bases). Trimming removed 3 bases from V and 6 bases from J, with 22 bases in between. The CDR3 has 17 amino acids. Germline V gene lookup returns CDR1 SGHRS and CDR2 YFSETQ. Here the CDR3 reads CASSWARRDNSINEQFF. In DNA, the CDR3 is TGCGCCAGCAGCTGGGCCCGTCGGGACAACTCGATCAATGAGCAGTTCTTC.